This T cell receptor beta chain was documented in a study of memory CD4+ T cells and cytomegalovirus serostatus. V lost 0 bases and J lost 3, with 12 bases in between. Germline CDR1 and CDR2: MRHNA and SNTAGT. The CDR3 is 15 residues long. Profiling relied on immunoSEQ multiplex PCR, and the TCRdb table lists in-frame clones only, not all of them. The sample holds around 88,000 clones, over 70% seen once. The sort gate was single viable CD3+CD4+CD8-CD45RO+ cells for memory CD4+ T cells. This clonotype was sampled from an adult in good health and CMV-seropositive. The chain combines TRBV6-4 with TRBJ2-7; no definite D call. The sequenced sample consisted of memory CD4+ T cells from blood. The CDR3 sequence is CASSDSMSRVYEQYF. In DNA, the CDR3 is TGTGCCAGCAGTGACTCAATGAGTAGGGTCTACGAGCAGTACTTC.